This T cell receptor beta chain came from a study of cytomegalovirus exposure and HLA in healthy donors. Germline assignment: CDR1 LNHNV and CDR2 YYDKDF (reference sequence). V was shortened by 5 bases and J by 5 bases, with 15 bases between the two germline ends. The length of the CDR3 is 14 residues. With 60 Vbeta and 13 Jbeta primers, the PCR was carried out. Sequencing was performed with immunoSEQ multiplex PCR; in TCRdb, only in-frame clones are kept and a portion is missing. The table includes some 150,000 clones, 72% detected once. This clonotype originated in a man aged 50 or older in good health and CMV-seropositive. The sequencing input was PBMCs. The J gene is TRBJ1-1, the V gene TRBV15; possible D gene TRBD1, 5 bases. The CDR3 reads CATSAGTGGTEAFF. The CDR3 DNA is TGTGCCACCAGCGCCGGAACCGGGGGGACTGAAGCTTTCTTT.